A few counts support the clone carrying this T cell receptor (beta chain). Its antigen is as yet unknown. Trimming pared 9 bases from V and 4 bases from J, leaving 4 bases between. The CDR3 loop spans 10 amino acids. The record originates from a study of identical twins. After template switching added a universal primer site, the resulting cDNA carried unique molecular identifiers. TCRdb used MiXCR to reprocess the 5' RACE reads, holding one entry per CDR3 protein. The table records 700,000 or so distinct CDR3 sequences, 8.5% to 9.5% of them present only once. General study findings and limits: Cord blood's abundant beta clonotypes had fewer insertions, unlike memory repertoires. Researchers reported excess low generation probability among twin-shared out-of-frame alpha sequences. Invariant cells of the MAIT and iNKT types might have partly distorted the zero-insertion analyses.

In addition, the sample was reused for a study of yellow fever vaccine responses in identical twins.

The chain links TRBV12-3 or TRBV12-4 to TRBJ1-5; D is ambiguous. The TCR originated in a woman aged 18-30 years in good health. The sample was PBMCs. This chain's CDR3 is CARMNQPQHF. CDR3 DNA: TGTGCCAGAATGAATCAGCCCCAGCATTTT.